The 21 T cell receptor beta chains listed next were all sequenced from one sample in a study of blood T cell repertoires in COVID-19. Only in-frame clones appear in the TCRdb table, and some are missing; sequencing was by immunoSEQ multiplex PCR. Here the sample spans some 120,000 clones, around nine tenths being singletons. Sequenced input: peripheral blood. The receptors were sampled from a man in his fifties or sixties with COVID-19, enrolled during active disease.

This chain joins TRBV28 and TRBJ2-1; 8 bases align to TRBD1. The CDR3 covers 16 residues. The V segment lost 7 bases and the J segment 0 bases; nucleotides outside the gene matches: 8. The V gene's germline CDR1 is MDHEN and CDR2 SYDVKM. CDR3 nucleotides: TGTGCCAGCATCACAGGGGGGCCTAGCTCCTACAATGAGCAGTTCTTC. The encoded protein is CASITGGPSSYNEQFF. The variable domain in full, with the rest retrieved from reference TRBV28 and TRBJ2-1, is DVKVTQSSRYLVKRTGEKVFLECVQDMDHENMFWYRQDPGLGLRLIYFSYDVKMKEKGDIPEGYSVSREKKERFSLILESASTNQTSMYLCASITGGPSSYNEQFFGPGTRLTVL.

The V call is TRBV30, the J call TRBJ2-5; the D is unclear. Germline values: CDR1 GTSNPN, CDR2 SVGIG (reference sequence). The CDR3 spans 13 residues. Trimming took off 1 base at V and 4 bases at J, with 10 bases between the two ends. CDR3 sequence: CAWSESRVETQYF. The CDR3 region has the DNA TGTGCCTGGAGTGAGAGCCGGGTAGAGACCCAGTACTTC.

The chain carries TRBV7-9 and TRBJ2-1; tentative D call: TRBD2 (6 bases). The CDR3 runs 13 residues. Germline CDR1 is SEHNR and CDR2 is FQNEAQ (reference sequence). V shed 6 bases and J shed 2 bases, with 8 bases lying between them. CDR3 sequence reads: CASREGAYNEQFF. DNA for the CDR3: TGTGCCAGCAGGGAGGGCGCCTACAATGAGCAGTTCTTC.

V and J are TRBV18 and TRBJ2-5, with D tentatively TRBD1 (5 bases). Germline V CDR1 and CDR2: KGHSH, LQKENI. There are 14 residues in the CDR3. V lost 5 bases to trimming and J lost 5 bases, with 15 bases between them. The CDR3: CASSGLLNRETQYF. The CDR3 DNA sequence: TGTGCCAGCTCAGGTCTACTAAACAGGGAGACCCAGTACTTC.

The chain carries TRBV6-5 and TRBJ1-3; 7 nucleotides align to TRBD1. After removal of 5 bases from V and 1 base from J, the junction contained 2 bases not matched to a gene. The CDR3 sequence is 14 residues long. The germline V gene has CDR1 MNHEY and CDR2 SVGAGI. The CDR3 region has the DNA TGTGCCAGCAGTCTGGACAGGTCTGGAAACACCATATATTTT. Amino acid sequence: CASSLDRSGNTIYF.

The chain combines TRBV9 with TRBJ2-3; 9 bases align to TRBD2. The V gene end was trimmed by 0 bases and the J gene end by 2 bases; junction bases not matched to a gene: 4. Germline V CDR1 and CDR2: SGDLS, YYNGEE. CDR3 length equals 16 residues. CDR3 protein: CASSVAAGGITDTQYF. DNA of the CDR3: TGTGCCAGCAGCGTAGCCGCGGGAGGGATCACAGATACGCAGTATTTT.

This rearrangement joins TRBV5-1 to TRBJ1-4; D call uncertain. This CDR3 has 13 amino acids. Per germline, CDR1 SGHRS and CDR2 YFSETQ. V dropped 2 bases and J dropped 2 bases, with 4 bases sitting between them. CDR3 amino acids: CASSLRTNEKLFF. CDR3 in DNA: TGCGCCAGCAGCTTACGGACTAATGAAAAACTGTTTTTT.

V and J are TRBV4-3 and TRBJ1-5; 9 nucleotides agree with TRBD1. Germline assignment: CDR1 LGHNA and CDR2 YSLEER. The CDR3 runs 17 residues. J lost 7 bases, V lost 0 bases, and 10 bases had no gene match. The chain's CDR3 is CASSQEVVGQGSQPQHF. Here the CDR3 DNA reads TGCGCCAGCAGCCAAGAGGTAGTGGGACAGGGATCGCAGCCCCAGCATTTT.

The chain couples TRBV7-8 to TRBJ1-2; unclear D gene. CDR1 SGHVS and CDR2 FQNEAQ come from the germline V gene. The V and J ends lost 1 base and 4 bases respectively, with 16 bases between them. This CDR3 is built from 16 residues. CDR3 in DNA: TGTGCCAGCAGCTTAGAAGTCTCGGGTATCAGCTATGGCTACACCTTC. It translates to CASSLEVSGISYGYTF. The full variable domain, in which reference TRBV7-8 and TRBJ1-2 provide the parts outside the CDR3, is GAGVSQSPRYKVAKRGQDVALRCDPISGHVSLFWYQQALGQGPEFLTYFQNEAQLDKSGLPSDRFFAERPEGSVSTLKIQRTQQEDSAVYLCASSLEVSGISYGYTFGSGTRLTVV.

V gene TRBV28 combines with J gene TRBJ2-7; D not certain. Trimming stripped 6 bases from V and 6 bases from J, with 21 bases between. CDR1 is MDHEN, CDR2 SYDVKM, per germline. The CDR3 spans 15 residues. The CDR3 DNA is TGTGCCAGCAGGCCTTCGTTAGATTCCTCGTCCGAGCAGTACTTC. Protein: CASRPSLDSSSEQYF.

The CDR3 region is CASSQTSGMDTQYF. CDR3 DNA sequence: TGTGCCAGCAGCCAAACCTCGGGGATGGATACGCAGTATTTT. V usage is TRBV4-2 and J usage is TRBJ2-3; D may be TRBD2 (5 bases). The CDR3 sequence is 14 residues long. Trimming removed 2 bases at V and 6 bases at J, with 12 bases between. The V gene's germline CDR1 is LGHNA and CDR2 YNFKEQ.

The chain links TRBV29-1 to TRBJ2-5, with 7 nucleotides matching TRBD2. The CDR3 covers 12 residues. Germline V CDR1 and CDR2: SQVTM, ANQGSEA. As DNA, the CDR3 is TGCAGTTTTGGGAGGGCGGGTGAGACCCAGTACTTC. Translating gives CSFGRAGETQYF.

This clone was picked up one time. The rearrangement joins TRBV18 to TRBJ2-5; D unclear. The CDR3 has 14 residues. CDR1 and CDR2 from the germline V gene are KGHSH and LQKENI. With 2 bases removed from V and 0 bases from J, the gap between germline ends came to 7 bases. In DNA form, the CDR3 reads TGTGCCAGCTCACCAATTCGGGACCAAGAGACCCAGTACTTC. It codes for CASSPIRDQETQYF.

The V gene is TRBV5-4, the J gene TRBJ2-3; no firm D call. From germline, CDR1 is SGHNT and CDR2 YYREEE (reference sequence). This CDR3 spans 13 amino acids. V was trimmed by 0 bases and J by 3 bases, leaving 5 bases between them. This CDR3 is CASSLATTDTQYF. DNA of the CDR3: TGTGCCAGCAGCTTGGCCACTACAGATACGCAGTATTTT.

The chain couples TRBV7-2 to TRBJ2-1, with TRBD2 identical over 10 bases. Germline V CDR1 and CDR2: SGHTA, FQGNSA. Trimming removed 7 bases from V and 4 bases from J; junction bases left unmatched: 7. CDR3 size: 15 residues. The CDR3 protein is CASKQAGGVYNEQFF. CDR3 bases: TGTGCCAGCAAGCAAGCGGGAGGGGTATACAATGAGCAGTTCTTC.

This chain connects TRBV5-1 to TRBJ2-7, with 8 bases lining up with TRBD2. Trimming cost V 4 bases and J 0 bases; bases outside gene matches: 12. CDR1 SGHRS and CDR2 YFSETQ come from the germline V gene. The length of the CDR3 is 17 residues. Here the CDR3 reads CASSPGTSRGSSYEQYF. CDR3 nucleotide sequence: TGCGCCAGCAGCCCGGGGACTAGTAGAGGGAGCTCCTACGAGCAGTACTTC.

This clone was counted once. The genes are TRBV5-1 and TRBJ1-5; 11 nucleotides match TRBD1. The V and J ends lost 3 bases and 7 bases, in that order; junction bases with no gene match: 3. The CDR3 totals 14 residues. CDR1 is SGHRS, CDR2 YFSETQ, per germline. The CDR3 is CASSSGQGGQPQHF. CDR3 nucleotide sequence: TGCGCCAGCAGCTCGGGACAGGGGGGACAGCCCCAGCATTTT.

V is TRBV27 and J is TRBJ2-1; weak D call: TRBD2 (6 bases). The V and J ends lost 5 bases and 2 bases respectively, with 10 bases between them. This CDR3 contains 14 residues. CDR1 is MNHEY, CDR2 SMNVEV, per germline (reference sequence). The CDR3 nucleotides read TGTGCCAGCAGTCCCGGGGGAACCTACAATGAGCAGTTCTTC. Translation gives CASSPGGTYNEQFF.

The chain links TRBV14 to TRBJ2-2; 11 bases match TRBD2. The length of the CDR3 is 16 residues. V gave up 4 bases and J gave up 5 bases; unmatched junction bases: 6. The germline V gene has CDR1 SGHDN and CDR2 FVKESK. The CDR3 DNA is TGTGCCAGCAGCCGTTGGACTAGCGGGCATACCGGGGAGCTGTTTTTT. It yields the protein CASSRWTSGHTGELFF.

Regarding this clone: Other nucleotide sequences in the sample specify the same CDR3. V gene TRBV19 combines with J gene TRBJ2-1; TRBD2 matches 8 bases. CDR3 length equals 13 residues. After removal of 3 bases from V and 7 bases from J, the junction contained 2 bases not matched to a gene. Germline loops: CDR1 LNHDA, CDR2 SQIVND (reference sequence). CDR3 in amino acids: CASSILAGNEQFF. The CDR3 nucleotides read TGTGCCAGTAGTATTTTAGCGGGAAATGAGCAGTTCTTC.

This clone is a singleton in its sample. The V gene is TRBV10-3, the J gene TRBJ1-2; 7 bases align to TRBD1. The germline V gene has CDR1 ENHRY and CDR2 SYGVKD. The CDR3 contains 14 residues. V gave up 8 bases and J gave up 1 base; unmatched junction bases: 7. The CDR3 protein is CAISRDSNNYGYTF. CDR3 nucleotides: TGTGCCATCTCAAGGGACAGCAATAACTATGGCTACACCTTC.